This T cell receptor (beta chain) was found in a study of regulatory T cells in long-lasting Graves disease. Time point specified: newly diagnosed GD, antithyroid drugs for less than 3 months. Extracted PBMC RNA gave rise to the TCR library. V shed 0 bases, J shed 0 bases, and the junction held 7 bases outside the gene matches. The germline V gene has CDR1 SGHAT and CDR2 FQDESV (reference sequence). This CDR3 is 18 amino acids long. Study-wide results and limits: TRBV28 was favored in persistent disease, as were TRBJ1-2 and TRBJ2-5.

CDR3-region Arm-PCR and iRepertoire HTBI primers produced the TCR beta libraries. TCRdb passed the multiplex PCR reads through MiXCR, listing each CDR3 protein once. The sample includes under 250,000 distinct CDR3 sequences, roughly 19% seen only once; the top ten take 10% to 15%. There are many counts of this clonotype. Antigen specificity is unknown. These data also featured in a second study, about T cells in Graves' hyperthyroidism and ophthalmopathy.

This material consisted of peripheral blood mononuclear cells (PBMCs), taken at new diagnosis, from a patient treated with antithyroid drugs. The gene calls are TRBV11-1 and TRBJ2-4; 8 positions match TRBD1. This TCR came from a young woman with Graves disease. CDR3 bases: TGTGCCAGCAGCTTAGCGGCGAGGCAGGGGGCAGCCAAAAACATTCAGTACTTC. Protein sequence: CASSLAARQGAAKNIQYF.